This entry lists 22 T cell receptor beta chains sequenced from one sample in a study of cytomegalovirus exposure and HLA in healthy donors. The PCR had 60 Vbeta and 13 Jbeta primers. Method: immunoSEQ multiplex PCR; TCRdb's copy keeps in-frame clones and lacks some. The sample shows 150,000 to 250,000 clones, approximately 85% of them seen only once. Sequenced: PBMCs. The receptors were gathered from a girl under 18 in good health and CMV-seropositive.

This chain connects TRBV5-6 to TRBJ2-7, with a possible D match to TRBD1 (8 bases). Germline values: CDR1 SGHDT, CDR2 YYEEEE. Trimming took 5 bases from V and 6 from J, leaving 18 bases between them. CDR3 length: 14 residues. The CDR3, as DNA: TGTGCCAGCAGGCGGGGGACAGGCAGGAGCGAGCAGTACTTC. The encoded protein is CASRRGTGRSEQYF. Together with reference TRBV5-6 and TRBJ2-7, the CDR3 gives the full variable domain: DAGVTQSPTHLIKTRGQQVTLRCSPKSGHDTVSWYQQALGQGPQFIFQYYEEEERQRGNFPDRFSGHQFPNYSSELNVNALLLGDSALYLCASRRGTGRSEQYFGPGTRLTVT.

This clone was counted only a few times. The chain joins TRBV9 to TRBJ2-3; possible D gene TRBD1, 6 bases. The CDR3 runs to 16 residues. CDR1 is SGDLS, CDR2 YYNGEE, per germline. Trimming cost V 0 bases and J 2 bases, with 13 bases left between them. CDR3: CASSVGKRGNTDTQYF. Here the CDR3 DNA reads TGTGCCAGCAGCGTAGGCAAAAGGGGGAACACAGATACGCAGTATTTT.

In DNA form, the CDR3 reads TGTGCCTGGGGCGCGGTCCGGGACACATACACTGAAGCTTTCTTT. Translation gives CAWGAVRDTYTEAFF. The chain has TRBV30 and TRBJ1-1, with D possibly TRBD1 on 6 matching bases. The V gene's germline CDR1 is GTSNPN and CDR2 SVGIG (reference sequence). CDR3 length: 15 residues. Trimming removed 5 bases from V and 3 bases from J, with 19 bases in between.

This clone has a single count. This chain connects TRBV2 to TRBJ2-5; 15 positions agree with TRBD2. The CDR3 has 17 residues. J gave up 5 bases and V 6 bases, and 10 bases lay outside the gene matches. Germline lookup yields CDR1 SNHLY and CDR2 FYNNEI. The CDR3: CASRTHGTSGGLETQYF. The CDR3 DNA reads as TGTGCCAGCAGGACCCATGGGACTAGCGGGGGGCTGGAGACCCAGTACTTC.

The rearrangement links TRBV5-1 to TRBJ2-2; D is ambiguous. V was pared by 4 bases and J by 3 bases, with 7 bases between. This CDR3 region has 13 residues. The V gene's germline CDR1 is SGHRS and CDR2 YFSETQ. CDR3 nucleotide sequence: TGCGCCAGCAGCGCCGCGTACACCGGGGAGCTGTTTTTT. Residues: CASSAAYTGELFF.

This clone was seen a few times. The chain joins TRBV5-4 to TRBJ2-2; D is perhaps TRBD2 (6 bases). This CDR3 has 16 residues. Looked up from germline, CDR1 is SGHNT and CDR2 is YYREEE (reference sequence). The ends were cut back, 2 bases at V and 0 bases at J, with 11 bases in the middle. This CDR3 reads CASSLLGGANTGELFF. The CDR3 nucleotides are TGTGCCAGCAGCTTACTAGGCGGGGCGAACACCGGGGAGCTGTTTTTT.

The chain carries TRBV6-1 and TRBJ2-5, with 8 bases that match TRBD1. Germline values: CDR1 MNHNS, CDR2 SASEGT. This CDR3 comprises 13 residues. V dropped 10 bases and J dropped 2; count of bases not matched to a gene: 6. The CDR3 region is CATSRTGQETQYF. The CDR3 DNA sequence: TGTGCCACGTCCAGGACAGGGCAAGAGACCCAGTACTTC.

The CDR3 here is CASSLSSINTEAFF. As DNA, the CDR3 is TGTGCCAGCAGCCTGTCGAGTATAAACACTGAAGCTTTCTTT. The chain joins TRBV7-6 to TRBJ1-1, with no clear D. The CDR3 extends over 14 amino acids. CDR1 is SGHVS and CDR2 is FNYEAQ in the germline V gene. The V and J ends lost 5 bases and 2 bases respectively, with 12 bases between them.

The CDR3 bases are TGTGCCAGCAGGTCAGGGGGCAATGGCTACACCTTC. This translates into CASRSGGNGYTF. The V and J genes are TRBV19 and TRBJ1-2; 8 bases fit TRBD1. The CDR3 spans 12 residues. The germline CDR1 and CDR2 sequences are LNHDA and SQIVND (reference sequence). With V trimmed by 9 bases and J by 6 bases, 6 bases remained unmatched.

This sequence joins TRBV18 and TRBJ2-5; the D is unclear. The V and J ends lost 1 base and 2 bases respectively, with 5 bases between them. Germline CDR1 reads KGHSH; CDR2 reads LQKENI. CDR3 size: 13 residues. This chain's CDR3 is CASSPLPQETQYF. CDR3 nucleotides: TGTGCCAGCTCACCACTCCCACAAGAGACCCAGTACTTC. Full variable domain (remainder filled in from reference TRBV18 and TRBJ2-5): NAGVMQNPRHLVRRRGQEARLRCSPMKGHSHVYWYRQLPEEGLKFMVYLQKENIIDESGMPKERFSAEFPKEGPSILRIQQVVRGDSAAYFCASSPLPQETQYFGPGTRLLVL.

This chain links TRBV18 with TRBJ2-3, with D maybe TRBD2 (6 bases). V lost 3 bases and J lost 1, with 11 bases in between. Germline CDR1 and CDR2: KGHSH and LQKENI. There are 15 residues in the CDR3. CDR3: CASSPVGGGTDTQYF. The CDR3 DNA reads TGTGCCAGCTCACCCGTCGGCGGGGGCACAGATACGCAGTATTTT.

The chain combines TRBV5-1 with TRBJ2-1; 8 positions match TRBD2. Losses at the gene ends were 0 bases for V and 13 bases for J; bases not matched to a gene: 12. CDR1 SGHRS and CDR2 YFSETQ come from the germline V gene. The CDR3 covers 15 residues. The CDR3 reads CASSLEVSGGVPQFF. CDR3 sequence (DNA): TGCGCCAGCAGCTTGGAAGTCAGCGGGGGAGTCCCCCAGTTCTTC.

The chain couples TRBV19 to TRBJ2-7, with TRBD2 matching 10 bases. Germline V gene sequence: CDR1 LNHDA, CDR2 SQIVND (reference sequence). There are 15 residues in the CDR3. The trim removed 9 bases at V and 4 bases at J, leaving 12 bases unmatched. The CDR3 nucleotides read TGTGCCAGCGGGCTAAGCGGGGGGGCCTTGTACGAGCAGTACTTC. Its protein product is CASGLSGGALYEQYF.

This chain uses TRBV28 with TRBJ2-7, with D possibly TRBD2 on 6 matching bases. The CDR3 length is 15 residues. V lost 6 bases to trimming and J lost 0 bases, with 15 bases between them. Germline CDR1 reads MDHEN; CDR2 reads SYDVKM. The CDR3 loop reads CASRGLFGGSYEQYF. The CDR3 DNA sequence: TGTGCCAGCAGGGGCCTCTTCGGGGGCTCCTACGAGCAGTACTTC.

This clone has just one count. This CDR3 is also generated by other DNA sequences in the sample. The DNA for the CDR3 is TGTGCCAGCAGCCAGGGTTCCGGCGAGCAGTACTTC. Amino acid sequence: CASSQGSGEQYF. The chain employs TRBV2 and TRBJ2-7; TRBD1 is a possible D gene (5 bases). The germline CDR1 and CDR2 sequences are SNHLY and FYNNEI. CDR3 length: 12 residues. V was trimmed by 6 bases and J by 6 bases, leaving 12 bases between them.

The chain joins TRBV27 to TRBJ2-7; 9 positions agree with TRBD1. Germline loops: CDR1 MNHEY, CDR2 SMNVEV (reference sequence). This CDR3 spans 14 amino acids. The junction had 2 bases not matched to a gene; V was cut back by 1 base and J by 4 bases. The CDR3 loop reads CASSLLGQGYEQYF. CDR3 DNA: TGTGCCAGCAGTTTATTGGGACAGGGATACGAGCAGTACTTC.

The chain recombines TRBV9 with TRBJ1-5; tentative D call: TRBD1 (5 bases). V lost 4 bases and J 7 bases, leaving 18 bases between the germline ends. Germline V gene data show CDR1 as SGDLS and CDR2 as YYNGEE. This CDR3 comprises 15 residues. DNA of the CDR3: TGTGCCAGCAGCATCGGAGGGGTCCCTGGGCAGCCCCAGCATTTT. Translating gives CASSIGGVPGQPQHF.

The CDR3 DNA follows: TGTGCCAGCAGCCCCCGGGGGGGCAAAGAGACCCAGTACTTC. Protein sequence: CASSPRGGKETQYF. V gene TRBV13 combines with J gene TRBJ2-5; 8 positions match TRBD2. The CDR3 consists of 14 residues. Per the germline V gene, CDR1 is PRHDT and CDR2 is FYEKMQ (reference sequence). With V trimmed by 5 bases and J by 3 bases, 5 bases remained unmatched.

The chain is built from TRBV5-1 and TRBJ1-1; 7 bases line up with TRBD1. V lost 4 bases and J lost 7; bases outside the gene matches: 7. The germline V gene has CDR1 SGHRS and CDR2 YFSETQ. This CDR3 region has 13 residues. This CDR3 reads CASSRTGTVEAFF. DNA of the CDR3: TGCGCCAGCAGCAGGACCGGGACAGTTGAAGCTTTCTTT. Full variable domain (rest looked up from reference TRBV5-1 and TRBJ1-1): KAGVTQTPRYLIKTRGQQVTLSCSPISGHRSVSWYQQTPGQGLQFLFEYFSETQRNKGNFPGRFSGRQFSNSRSEMNVSTLELGDSALYLCASSRTGTVEAFFGQGTRLTVV.

The chain links TRBV27 to TRBJ1-2; D not certain. V lost 6 bases to trimming and J lost 8 bases, with 7 bases between them. Germline V lookup: CDR1 MNHEY, CDR2 SMNVEV (reference sequence). The CDR3 is 10 amino acids. CDR3 loop: CASRGVGYTF. The CDR3 DNA reads TGTGCCAGCAGGGGCGTAGGCTACACCTTC.

The rearrangement joins TRBV25-1 to TRBJ1-1; D possibly corresponds to TRBD1 (5 bases). Trimming shortened V by 1 base and J by 4 bases, and 7 bases separated the two germline ends. CDR1 is MGHDK, CDR2 SYGVNS, per germline. The length of the CDR3 is 13 residues. CDR3 nucleotides: TGTGCCAGCAGTGAATTGGGGGGCACTGAAGCTTTCTTT. This encodes CASSELGGTEAFF.

On this clone: Other DNA sequences from this sample encode an identical CDR3 as well. The V gene is TRBV5-1, the J gene TRBJ2-1; D is uncertain. The V gene's germline CDR1 is SGHRS and CDR2 YFSETQ. The V gene lost 0 bases and the J gene lost 7 bases, with 11 bases spanning the gap. The CDR3 consists of 14 residues. The CDR3 here is CASSLGSGGNEQFF. The CDR3 DNA follows: TGCGCCAGCAGCTTGGGGTCAGGTGGGAATGAGCAGTTCTTC.